The 5 T cell receptor beta chains presented below share a single source sample, sequenced in a study of regulatory T cells in long-lasting Graves disease. In building TCR beta libraries, iRepertoire HTBI primers were used together with Arm-PCR of CDR3 regions. A single record per CDR3 protein comes from TCRdb applying MiXCR to the multiplex PCR reads. In the table there are hundreds of thousands of distinct CDR3 sequences, around 20% of which are singletons. Time point given: persistent/refractory GD, antithyroid drugs over 5 years with positive TRAb. The TCR library was made from RNA that had been extracted from PBMCs in TRIzol. Source: peripheral blood mononuclear cells (PBMCs), taken when the disease was refractory, from a patient treated with antithyroid drugs. All receptors come from a female donor with Graves disease.

The chain links TRBV20-1 to TRBJ2-4; D is undetermined. V lost 0 bases and J 4 bases, leaving 10 bases between the germline ends. The CDR3 is made up of 14 amino acids. In germline, CDR1 is DFQATT, CDR2 SNEGSKA (reference sequence). For the CDR3, the DNA is TGCAGTGCTAGAGATCGGCCACCTAAAAACATTCAGTACTTC. Protein: CSARDRPPKNIQYF.

The gene calls are TRBV20-1 and TRBJ2-7; 7 bases are shared with TRBD2. The CDR3 has 12 amino acids. V dropped 4 bases and J dropped 6; count of bases not matched to a gene: 6. Germline-derived CDR1 and CDR2 are DFQATT and SNEGSKA (reference sequence). In DNA, the CDR3 is TGCAGTGCTAAGTTAAGCGGGACCGAGCAGTACTTC. This gives the protein CSAKLSGTEQYF.

This sequence joins TRBV7-8 and TRBJ2-1, with TRBD2 matching 10 bases. Germline V gives CDR1 SGHVS, CDR2 FQNEAQ. The V and J ends lost 5 bases and 6 bases, in that order; junction bases with no gene match: 7. The CDR3 spans 15 residues. CDR3 in DNA: TGTGCCAGCAGCCGCGGGACTAGCGTCCGCAATGAGCAGTTCTTC. Translating it yields CASSRGTSVRNEQFF.

This clonotype was detected many times. The chain combines TRBV12-3 or TRBV12-4 with TRBJ1-2; no firm D call. The germline V and J ends were trimmed by 3 bases and 7 bases, with 9 bases remaining between them. The CDR3 length is 12 residues. CDR3 nucleotide sequence: TGTGCCAGCAGTTTCTATGAGGTTGGCTACACCTTC. It is translated as CASSFYEVGYTF.

There are many counts of this clonotype. In nucleotides, the CDR3 is TGTGCCAGCAGCCCAGAAGGAGGACAGCATAATGAAAAACTGTTTTTT. It encodes CASSPEGGQHNEKLFF. V is TRBV12-3 or TRBV12-4 and J is TRBJ1-4, with TRBD1 as a possible D gene (6 bases). Trimming took off 6 bases at V and 4 bases at J, with 18 bases between the two ends. This CDR3 has 16 residues.